Included here is one T cell receptor (beta chain) sequence, with context. The data were taken from a study of T cell responses to AZD1222 COVID-19 vaccine. TCRdb's table, derived via immunoSEQ multiplex PCR, lists solely in-frame clones and lacks some. In the table there are around 99,000 clones, about 92% of which are singletons. The germline V and J ends were trimmed by 4 bases and 0 bases, with 16 bases remaining between them. CDR1 is MDHEN and CDR2 is SYDVKM in the germline V gene. This CDR3 spans 17 amino acids. The material was peripheral blood, obtained 28 days after the second AZD1222 dose. This clonotype originated in an adult who received the AZD1222 COVID-19 vaccine. The chain joins TRBV28 to TRBJ1-5; possibly TRBD1 for D (6 bases). The CDR3 protein is CASSSQGTLYSNQPQHF. DNA for the CDR3: TGTGCCAGCAGTTCTCAGGGGACACTATATAGCAATCAGCCCCAGCATTTT. Combining the CDR3 with reference TRBV28 and TRBJ1-5 gives the whole variable domain DVKVTQSSRYLVKRTGEKVFLECVQDMDHENMFWYRQDPGLGLRLIYFSYDVKMKEKGDIPEGYSVSREKKERFSLILESASTNQTSMYLCASSSQGTLYSNQPQHFGDGTRLSIL.